This T cell receptor (beta chain) was observed in a study of post-analysis software for immune sequencing data. About the study: The disease courses spanned relapsing-remitting, secondary progressive and progressive-relapsing forms of multiple sclerosis.

Findings of the study overall: The study found significantly lower normalized Chao1 diversity in multiple sclerosis patients than in controls. In patients, TRBV5-6, TRBV5-1 and TRBV20-1 belonged to five TRBV segments found more frequently than in controls.

The authors incorporated unique molecular identifiers into the TCR beta cDNA libraries. T cells, about 0.95 to 10 million of them, yielded roughly 0.5 million cDNA molecules. TCRdb recomputed calls from the PCR reads with MiXCR, one row per CDR3 protein. The sample includes under 900,000 distinct CDR3 sequences, about 57% of them seen just once. Germline V gene lookup returns CDR1 KGHDR and CDR2 SFDVKD. This CDR3 region has 17 residues. V was clipped by 6 bases and J by 8 bases; unmatched bases: 16. As to this clonotype: Its target is unknown.

V is TRBV24-1 and J is TRBJ2-1; 9 bases agree with TRBD1. Material for sequencing was blood. The clonotype was recovered from a girl under 18 with multiple sclerosis. CDR3 bases: TGTGCCACCAGTCCTACCTTCCGGGACAGGGTCGGAGATGAGCAGTTCTTC. This translates into CATSPTFRDRVGDEQFF.